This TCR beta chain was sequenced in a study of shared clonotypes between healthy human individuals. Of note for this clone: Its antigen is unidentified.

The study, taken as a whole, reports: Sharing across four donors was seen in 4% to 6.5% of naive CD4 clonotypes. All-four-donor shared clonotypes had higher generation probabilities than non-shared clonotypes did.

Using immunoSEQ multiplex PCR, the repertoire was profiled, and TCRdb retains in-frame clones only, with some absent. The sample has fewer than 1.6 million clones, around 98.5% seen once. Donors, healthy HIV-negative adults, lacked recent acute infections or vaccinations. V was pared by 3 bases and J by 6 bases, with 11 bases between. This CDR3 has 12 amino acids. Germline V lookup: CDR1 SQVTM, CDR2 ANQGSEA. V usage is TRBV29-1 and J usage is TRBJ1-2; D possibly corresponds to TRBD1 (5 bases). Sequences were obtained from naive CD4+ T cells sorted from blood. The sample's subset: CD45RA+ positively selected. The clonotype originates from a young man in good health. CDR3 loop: CSVDRDVDGYTF. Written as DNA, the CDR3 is TGCAGCGTTGATCGGGACGTTGATGGCTACACCTTC.